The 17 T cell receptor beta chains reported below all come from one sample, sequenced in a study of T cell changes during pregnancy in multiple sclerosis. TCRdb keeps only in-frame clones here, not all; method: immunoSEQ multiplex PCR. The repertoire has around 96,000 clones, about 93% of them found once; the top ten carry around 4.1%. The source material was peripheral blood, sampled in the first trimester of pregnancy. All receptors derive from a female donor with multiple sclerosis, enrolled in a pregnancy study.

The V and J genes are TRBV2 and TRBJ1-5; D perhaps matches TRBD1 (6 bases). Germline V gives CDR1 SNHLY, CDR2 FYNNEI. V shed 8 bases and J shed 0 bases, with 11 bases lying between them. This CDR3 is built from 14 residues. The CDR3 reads CASDPGDSNQPQHF. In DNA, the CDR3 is TGTGCCAGCGATCCAGGGGATAGCAATCAGCCCCAGCATTTT.

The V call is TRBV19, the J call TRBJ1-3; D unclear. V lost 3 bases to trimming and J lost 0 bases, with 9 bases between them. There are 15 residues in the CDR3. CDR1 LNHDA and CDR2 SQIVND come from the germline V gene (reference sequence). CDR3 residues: CASSISGFSGNTIYF. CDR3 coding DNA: TGTGCCAGTAGTATTTCAGGCTTCTCTGGAAACACCATATATTTT.

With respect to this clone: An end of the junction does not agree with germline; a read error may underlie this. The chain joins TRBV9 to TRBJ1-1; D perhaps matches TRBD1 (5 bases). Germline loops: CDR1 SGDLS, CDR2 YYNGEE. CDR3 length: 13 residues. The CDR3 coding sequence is TGTGCCAGCAGCGCCTCAGGGAACCCTGAAGCTTTCTTT. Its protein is CASSASGNPEAFF.

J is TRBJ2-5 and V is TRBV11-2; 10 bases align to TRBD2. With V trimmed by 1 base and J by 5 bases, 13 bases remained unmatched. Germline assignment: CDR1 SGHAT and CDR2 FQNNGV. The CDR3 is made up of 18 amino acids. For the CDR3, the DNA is TGTGCCAGCAGCTTAGGAAGAGGAGCGGGGGGGCCGTCGGAGACCCAGTACTTC. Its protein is CASSLGRGAGGPSETQYF.

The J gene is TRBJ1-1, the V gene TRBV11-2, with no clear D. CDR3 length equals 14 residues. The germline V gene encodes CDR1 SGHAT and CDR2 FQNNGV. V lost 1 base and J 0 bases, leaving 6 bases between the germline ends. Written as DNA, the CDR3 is TGTGCCAGCAGCTTAGCCGGTATGAACACTGAAGCTTTCTTT. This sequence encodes CASSLAGMNTEAFF. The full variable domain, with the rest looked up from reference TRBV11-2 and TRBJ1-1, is EAGVAQSPRYKIIEKRQSVAFWCNPISGHATLYWYQQILGQGPKLLIQFQNNGVVDDSQLPKDRFSAERLKGVDSTLKIQPAKLEDSAVYLCASSLAGMNTEAFFGQGTRLTVV.

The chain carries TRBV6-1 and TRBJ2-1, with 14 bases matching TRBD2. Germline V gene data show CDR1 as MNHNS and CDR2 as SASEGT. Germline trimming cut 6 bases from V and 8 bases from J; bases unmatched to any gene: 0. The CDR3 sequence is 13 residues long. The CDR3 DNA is TGTGCCAGCAGGACTAGCGGGGGGGATGAGCAGTTCTTC. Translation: CASRTSGGDEQFF.

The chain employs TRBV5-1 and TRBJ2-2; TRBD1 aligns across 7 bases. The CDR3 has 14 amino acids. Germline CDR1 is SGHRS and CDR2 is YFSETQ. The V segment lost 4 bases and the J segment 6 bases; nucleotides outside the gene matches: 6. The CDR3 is CASSPYRGAGELFF. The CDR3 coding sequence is TGCGCCAGCAGCCCATACAGGGGTGCCGGGGAGCTGTTTTTT.

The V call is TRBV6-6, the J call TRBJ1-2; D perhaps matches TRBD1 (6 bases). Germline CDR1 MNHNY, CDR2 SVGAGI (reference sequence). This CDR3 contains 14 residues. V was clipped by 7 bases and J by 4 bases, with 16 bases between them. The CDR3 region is CASTSSGVRYGYTF. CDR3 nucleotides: TGTGCCAGCACCTCATCAGGGGTCCGCTATGGCTACACCTTC.

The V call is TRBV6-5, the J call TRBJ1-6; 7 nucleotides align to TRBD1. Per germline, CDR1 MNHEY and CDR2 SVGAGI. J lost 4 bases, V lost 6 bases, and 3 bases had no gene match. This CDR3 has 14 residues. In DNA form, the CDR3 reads TGTGCCAGCAGGGGGGGACAGTATAATTCACCCCTCCACTTT. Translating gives CASRGGQYNSPLHF.

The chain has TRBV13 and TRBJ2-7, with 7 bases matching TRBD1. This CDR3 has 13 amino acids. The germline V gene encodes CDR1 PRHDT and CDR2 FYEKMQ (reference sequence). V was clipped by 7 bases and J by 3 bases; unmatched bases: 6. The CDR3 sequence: CASTIQGNYEQYF. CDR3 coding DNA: TGTGCCAGCACCATACAGGGGAACTACGAGCAGTACTTC.

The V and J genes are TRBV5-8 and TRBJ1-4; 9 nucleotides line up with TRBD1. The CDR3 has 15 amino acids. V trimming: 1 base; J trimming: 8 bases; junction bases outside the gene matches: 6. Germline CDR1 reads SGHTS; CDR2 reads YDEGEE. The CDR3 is CASSLTGTGNEKLFF. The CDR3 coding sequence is TGTGCCAGCAGCTTGACTGGGACAGGGAACGAAAAACTGTTTTTT.

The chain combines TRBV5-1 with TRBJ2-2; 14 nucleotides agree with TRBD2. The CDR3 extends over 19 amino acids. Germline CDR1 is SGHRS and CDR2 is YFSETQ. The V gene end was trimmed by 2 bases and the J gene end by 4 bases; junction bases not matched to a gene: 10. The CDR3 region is CASSFVPGLAGGPTGELFF. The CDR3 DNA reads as TGCGCCAGCAGCTTTGTGCCAGGACTAGCGGGGGGTCCCACCGGGGAGCTGTTTTTT.

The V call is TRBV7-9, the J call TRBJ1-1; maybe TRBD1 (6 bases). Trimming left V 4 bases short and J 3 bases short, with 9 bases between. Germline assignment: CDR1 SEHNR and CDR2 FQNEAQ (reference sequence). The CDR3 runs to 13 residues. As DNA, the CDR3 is TGTGCCAGCAGCTCCGGACAGTACACTGAAGCTTTCTTT. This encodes CASSSGQYTEAFF.

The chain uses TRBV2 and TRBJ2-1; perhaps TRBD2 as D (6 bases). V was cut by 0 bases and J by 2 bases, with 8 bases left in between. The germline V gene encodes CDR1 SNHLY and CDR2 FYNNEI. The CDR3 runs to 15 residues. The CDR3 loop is CASSEATGAYNEQFF. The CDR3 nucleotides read TGTGCCAGCAGTGAAGCGACGGGGGCCTACAATGAGCAGTTCTTC.

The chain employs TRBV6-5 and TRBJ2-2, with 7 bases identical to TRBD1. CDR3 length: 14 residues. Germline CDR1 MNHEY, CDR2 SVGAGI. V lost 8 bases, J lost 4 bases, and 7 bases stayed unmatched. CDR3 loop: CASGNNRGTGELFF. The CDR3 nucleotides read TGTGCCAGCGGAAATAACAGGGGCACCGGGGAGCTGTTTTTT.

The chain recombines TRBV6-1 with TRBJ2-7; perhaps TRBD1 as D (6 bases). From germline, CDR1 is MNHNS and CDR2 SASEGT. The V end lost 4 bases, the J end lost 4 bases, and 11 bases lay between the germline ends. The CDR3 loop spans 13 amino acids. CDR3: CASSAGASYEQYF. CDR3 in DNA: TGTGCCAGCAGTGCAGGGGCCTCATACGAGCAGTACTTC.

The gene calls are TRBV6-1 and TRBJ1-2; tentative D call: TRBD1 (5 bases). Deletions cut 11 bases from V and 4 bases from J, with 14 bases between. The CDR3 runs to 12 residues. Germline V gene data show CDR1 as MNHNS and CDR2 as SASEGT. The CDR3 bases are TGTGCCGCGGAACGGGGGGGCTATGGCTACACCTTC. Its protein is CAAERGGYGYTF.